The present T cell receptor beta chain was sequenced within a study of T cells after yellow fever vaccination. Study-wide context: SMART-Seq v4 Ultra Low Input prepared the low-cell-number fractions.

Overall study results and limits: Clones that expanded after primary vaccination mostly reappeared after the booster (just under 98% CD4, around 87% CD8).

This clonotype was found a few times. Its specificity is not known. Making TCR cDNA involved 5'RACE template switching, which added UMIs and a universal primer site. Using its own MiXCR run on the 5' RACE reads, TCRdb lists one record per CDR3 protein. The sample includes around 550,000 distinct CDR3 sequences, 15% to 20% of them seen just once. CDR1 is MNHEY, CDR2 SVGEGT, per germline. V was trimmed by 6 bases and J by 2 bases, leaving 20 bases between them. The CDR3 loop spans 17 amino acids. The sample consisted of PBMCs, taken 15 days after the yellow fever booster vaccination. The chain joins TRBV6-2 or TRBV6-3 to TRBJ1-5; TRBD1 might be the D (6 bases). This receptor was obtained from a man aged 30 to 39 who received the YFV17D yellow fever vaccine. DNA for the CDR3: TGTGCCAGCAGCTTCGGACAGTCCGGGATGGGCAATCAGCCCCAGCATTTT. Its protein product is CASSFGQSGMGNQPQHF.